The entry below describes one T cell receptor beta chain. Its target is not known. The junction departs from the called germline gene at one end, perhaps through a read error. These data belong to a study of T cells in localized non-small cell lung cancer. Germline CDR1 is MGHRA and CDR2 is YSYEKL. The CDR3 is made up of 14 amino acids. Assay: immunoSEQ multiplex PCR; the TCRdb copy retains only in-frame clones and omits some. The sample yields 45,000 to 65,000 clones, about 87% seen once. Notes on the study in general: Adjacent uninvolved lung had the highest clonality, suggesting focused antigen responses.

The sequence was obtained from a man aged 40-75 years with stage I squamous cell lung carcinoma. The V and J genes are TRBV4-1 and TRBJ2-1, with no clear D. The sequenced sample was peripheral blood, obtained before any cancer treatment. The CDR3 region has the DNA TGCGCCAGCAGCCAAGATCCCGCCTATAATGAGCAGTTCTTC. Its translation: CASSQDPAYNEQFF.